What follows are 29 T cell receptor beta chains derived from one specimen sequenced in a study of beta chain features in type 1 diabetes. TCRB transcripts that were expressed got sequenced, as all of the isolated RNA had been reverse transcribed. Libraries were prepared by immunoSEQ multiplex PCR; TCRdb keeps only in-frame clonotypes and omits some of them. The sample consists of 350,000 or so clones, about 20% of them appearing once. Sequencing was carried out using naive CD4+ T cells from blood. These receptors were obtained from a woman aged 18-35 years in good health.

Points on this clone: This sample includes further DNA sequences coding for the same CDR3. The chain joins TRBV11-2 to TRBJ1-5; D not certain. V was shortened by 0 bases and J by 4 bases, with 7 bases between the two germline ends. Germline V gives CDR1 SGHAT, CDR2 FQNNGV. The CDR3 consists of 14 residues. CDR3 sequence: CASSLDRGNQPQHF. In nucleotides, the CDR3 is TGTGCCAGCAGCTTAGATAGAGGTAATCAGCCCCAGCATTTT.

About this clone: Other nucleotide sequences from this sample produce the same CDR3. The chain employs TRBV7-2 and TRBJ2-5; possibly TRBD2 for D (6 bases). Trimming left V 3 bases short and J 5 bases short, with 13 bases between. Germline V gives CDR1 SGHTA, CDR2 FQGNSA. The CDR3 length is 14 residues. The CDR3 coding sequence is TGTGCCAGCAGCTTGGGGGAGGCGCGGGAGACCCAGTACTTC. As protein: CASSLGEARETQYF.

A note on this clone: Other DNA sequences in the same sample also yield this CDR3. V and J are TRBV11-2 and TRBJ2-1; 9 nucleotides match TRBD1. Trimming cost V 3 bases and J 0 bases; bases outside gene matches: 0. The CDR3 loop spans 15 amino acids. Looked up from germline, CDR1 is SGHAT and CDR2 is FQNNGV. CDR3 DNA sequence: TGTGCCAGCAGCTTGGACAGGGGCTCCTACAATGAGCAGTTCTTC. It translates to CASSLDRGSYNEQFF.

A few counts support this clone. The CDR3 DNA reads as TGTGCCAGGGACAGCTCTGGGGCCAACGTCCTGACTTTC. This sequence encodes CARDSSGANVLTF. The chain carries TRBV30 and TRBJ2-6; 7 bases align to TRBD1. The junction had 1 base not matched to a gene; V was cut back by 8 bases and J by 0 bases. There are 13 residues in the CDR3. Germline-derived CDR1 and CDR2 are GTSNPN and SVGIG (reference sequence).

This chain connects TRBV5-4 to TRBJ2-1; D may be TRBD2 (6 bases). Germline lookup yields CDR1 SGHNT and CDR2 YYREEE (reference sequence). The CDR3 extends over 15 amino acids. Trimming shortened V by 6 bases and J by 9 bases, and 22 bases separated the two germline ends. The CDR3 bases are TGTGCCAGCACCCTAGGCGCGGGGCCAGTCGGTGAGCAGTTCTTC. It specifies CASTLGAGPVGEQFF.

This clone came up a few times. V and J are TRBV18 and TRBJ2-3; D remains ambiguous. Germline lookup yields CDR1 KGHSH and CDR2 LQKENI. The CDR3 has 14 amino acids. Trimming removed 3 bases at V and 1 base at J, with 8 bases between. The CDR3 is CASSPRRGTDTQYF. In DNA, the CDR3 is TGTGCCAGCTCACCCCGACGGGGCACAGATACGCAGTATTTT.

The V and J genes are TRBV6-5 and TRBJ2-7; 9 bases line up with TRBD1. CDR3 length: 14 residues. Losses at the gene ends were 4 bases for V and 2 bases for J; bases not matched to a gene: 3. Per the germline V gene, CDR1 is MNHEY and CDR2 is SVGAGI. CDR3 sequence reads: CASSSGQGPYEQYF. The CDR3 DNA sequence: TGTGCCAGCAGTTCGGGACAGGGACCCTACGAGCAGTACTTC.

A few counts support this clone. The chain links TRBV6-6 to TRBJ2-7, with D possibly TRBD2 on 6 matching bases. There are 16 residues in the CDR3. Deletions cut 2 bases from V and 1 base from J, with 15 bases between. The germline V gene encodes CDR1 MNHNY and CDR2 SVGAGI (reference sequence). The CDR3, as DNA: TGTGCCAGCAGTTACATCGGGAAGGGGAGGTCCTACGAGCAGTACTTC. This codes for CASSYIGKGRSYEQYF.

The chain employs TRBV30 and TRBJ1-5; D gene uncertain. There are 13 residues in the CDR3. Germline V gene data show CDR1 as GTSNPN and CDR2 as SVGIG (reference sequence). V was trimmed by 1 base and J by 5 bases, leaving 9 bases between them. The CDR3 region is CAWSAQRDQPQHF. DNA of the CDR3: TGTGCCTGGAGTGCCCAGCGGGATCAGCCCCAGCATTTT.

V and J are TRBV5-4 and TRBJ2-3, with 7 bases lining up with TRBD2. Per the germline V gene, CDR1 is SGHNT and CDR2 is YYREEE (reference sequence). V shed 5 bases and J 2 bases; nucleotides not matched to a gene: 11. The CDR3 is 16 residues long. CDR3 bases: TGTGCCAGCAGACCCTCGGGGAGGGCCGACACAGATACGCAGTATTTT. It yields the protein CASRPSGRADTDTQYF.

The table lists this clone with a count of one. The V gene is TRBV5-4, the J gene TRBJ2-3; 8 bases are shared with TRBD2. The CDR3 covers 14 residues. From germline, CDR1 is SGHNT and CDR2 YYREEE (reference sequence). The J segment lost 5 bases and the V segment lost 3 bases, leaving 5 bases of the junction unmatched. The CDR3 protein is CASSWWGLEDTQYF. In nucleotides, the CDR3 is TGTGCCAGCAGCTGGTGGGGACTAGAAGATACGCAGTATTTT.

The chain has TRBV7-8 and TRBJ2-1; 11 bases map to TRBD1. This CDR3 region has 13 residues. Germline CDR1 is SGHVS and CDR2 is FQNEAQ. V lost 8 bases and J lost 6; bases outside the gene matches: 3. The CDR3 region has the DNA TGTGCCAGCCGGGACAGGGGGTTCAATGAGCAGTTCTTC. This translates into CASRDRGFNEQFF.

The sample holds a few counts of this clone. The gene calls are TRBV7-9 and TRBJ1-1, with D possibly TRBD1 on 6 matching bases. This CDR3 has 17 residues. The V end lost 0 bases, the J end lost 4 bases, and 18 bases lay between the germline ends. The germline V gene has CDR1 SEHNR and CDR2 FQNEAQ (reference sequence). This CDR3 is CASSLARLQGGGTEAFF. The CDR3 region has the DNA TGTGCCAGCAGCTTAGCAAGACTACAGGGAGGGGGCACTGAAGCTTTCTTT.

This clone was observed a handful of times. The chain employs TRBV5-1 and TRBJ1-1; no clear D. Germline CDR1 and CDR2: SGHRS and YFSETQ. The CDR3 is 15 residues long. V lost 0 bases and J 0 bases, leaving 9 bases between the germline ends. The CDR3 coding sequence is TGCGCCAGCAGCTTGGGATTACTCATGAACACTGAAGCTTTCTTT. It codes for CASSLGLLMNTEAFF.

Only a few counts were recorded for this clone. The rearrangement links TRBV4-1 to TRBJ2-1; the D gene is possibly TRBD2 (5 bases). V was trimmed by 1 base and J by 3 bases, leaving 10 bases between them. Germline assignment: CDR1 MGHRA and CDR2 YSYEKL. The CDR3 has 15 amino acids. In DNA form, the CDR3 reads TGCGCCAGCAGCCAAGGATCCGGGGACTACAATGAGCAGTTCTTC. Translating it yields CASSQGSGDYNEQFF.

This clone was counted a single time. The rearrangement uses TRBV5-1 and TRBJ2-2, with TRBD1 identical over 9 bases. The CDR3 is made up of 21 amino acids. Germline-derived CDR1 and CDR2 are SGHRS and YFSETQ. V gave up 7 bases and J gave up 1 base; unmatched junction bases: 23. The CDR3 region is CASPACSHRGPTLVNTGELFF. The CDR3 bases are TGCGCCAGCCCAGCTTGTTCTCACAGGGGGCCCACCCTAGTGAACACCGGGGAGCTGTTTTTT.

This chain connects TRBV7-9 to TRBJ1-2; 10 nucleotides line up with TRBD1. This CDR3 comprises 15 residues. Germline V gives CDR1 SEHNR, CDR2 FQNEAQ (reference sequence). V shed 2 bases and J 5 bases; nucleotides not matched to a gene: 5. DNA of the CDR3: TGTGCCAGCAGCTTAAGCGACAGGGGGCAATATGGCTACACCTTC. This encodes CASSLSDRGQYGYTF.

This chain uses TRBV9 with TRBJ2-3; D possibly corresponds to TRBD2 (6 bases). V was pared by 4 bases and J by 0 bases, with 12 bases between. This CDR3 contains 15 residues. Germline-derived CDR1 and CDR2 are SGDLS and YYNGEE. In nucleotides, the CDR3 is TGTGCCAGCAGCCCTACTAGCCTTAGCACAGATACGCAGTATTTT. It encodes CASSPTSLSTDTQYF.

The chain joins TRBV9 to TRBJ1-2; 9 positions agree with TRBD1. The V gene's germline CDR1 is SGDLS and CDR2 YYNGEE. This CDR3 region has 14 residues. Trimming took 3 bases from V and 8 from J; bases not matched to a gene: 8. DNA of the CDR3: TGTGCCAGCAGCGCAGGGACAGGGCGGGAAGGCTACACCTTC. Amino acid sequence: CASSAGTGREGYTF.

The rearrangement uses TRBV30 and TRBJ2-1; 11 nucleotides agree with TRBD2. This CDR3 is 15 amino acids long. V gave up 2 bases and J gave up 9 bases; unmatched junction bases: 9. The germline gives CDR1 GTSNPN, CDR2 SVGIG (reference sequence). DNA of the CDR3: TGTGCCTGGAGTCTGATACTAGCGGGAGTTGGTGAGCAGTTCTTC. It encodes CAWSLILAGVGEQFF.

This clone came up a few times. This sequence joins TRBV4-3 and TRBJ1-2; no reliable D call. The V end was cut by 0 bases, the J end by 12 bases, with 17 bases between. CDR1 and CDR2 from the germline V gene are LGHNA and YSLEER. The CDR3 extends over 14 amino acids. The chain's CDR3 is CASSQEPGAGVDTF. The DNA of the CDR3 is TGCGCCAGCAGCCAAGAACCCGGTGCAGGTGTGGACACCTTC.

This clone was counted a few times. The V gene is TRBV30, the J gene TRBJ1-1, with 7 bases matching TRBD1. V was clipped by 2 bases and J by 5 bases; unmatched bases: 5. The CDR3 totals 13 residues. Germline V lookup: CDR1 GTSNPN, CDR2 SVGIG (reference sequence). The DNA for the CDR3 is TGTGCCTGGAGTTCGACAGGGAGTACTGAAGCTTTCTTT. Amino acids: CAWSSTGSTEAFF.

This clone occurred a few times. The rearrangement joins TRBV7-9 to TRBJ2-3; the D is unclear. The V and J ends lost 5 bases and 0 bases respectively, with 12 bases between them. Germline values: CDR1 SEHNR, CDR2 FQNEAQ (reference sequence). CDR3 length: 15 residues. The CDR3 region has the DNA TGTGCCAGCAGCCCGACACTTCAGAGCACAGATACGCAGTATTTT. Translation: CASSPTLQSTDTQYF.

Here the CDR3 reads CAWAFSGDLGQFF. The CDR3 nucleotides read TGTGCCTGGGCTTTTTCGGGAGACCTCGGGCAGTTCTTC. The chain couples TRBV30 to TRBJ2-1; D may be TRBD2 (6 bases). V was cut by 5 bases and J by 12 bases, with 20 bases left in between. The CDR3 length is 13 residues. CDR1 and CDR2 from the germline V gene are GTSNPN and SVGIG (reference sequence).

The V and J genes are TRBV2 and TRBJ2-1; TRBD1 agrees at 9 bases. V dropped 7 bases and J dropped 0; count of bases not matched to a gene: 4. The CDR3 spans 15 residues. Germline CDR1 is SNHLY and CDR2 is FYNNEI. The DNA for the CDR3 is TGTGCCAGCATTCCGGACAGGGGCTCCTACAATGAGCAGTTCTTC. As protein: CASIPDRGSYNEQFF.

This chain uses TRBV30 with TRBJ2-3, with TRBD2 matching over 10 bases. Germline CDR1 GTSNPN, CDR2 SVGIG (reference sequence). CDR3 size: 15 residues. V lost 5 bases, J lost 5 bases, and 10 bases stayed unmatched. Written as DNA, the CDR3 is TGTGCCTGGGGTGCGTCTAGCGGGAGTCAAGATACGCAGTATTTT. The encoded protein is CAWGASSGSQDTQYF.

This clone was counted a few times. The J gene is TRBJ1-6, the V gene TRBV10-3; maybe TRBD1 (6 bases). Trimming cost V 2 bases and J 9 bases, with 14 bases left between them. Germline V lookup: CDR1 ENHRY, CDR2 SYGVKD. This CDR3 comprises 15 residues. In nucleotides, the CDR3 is TGTGCCATCAGTGAGCAGCTTAGGGGGTCTTCACCCCTCCACTTT. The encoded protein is CAISEQLRGSSPLHF.

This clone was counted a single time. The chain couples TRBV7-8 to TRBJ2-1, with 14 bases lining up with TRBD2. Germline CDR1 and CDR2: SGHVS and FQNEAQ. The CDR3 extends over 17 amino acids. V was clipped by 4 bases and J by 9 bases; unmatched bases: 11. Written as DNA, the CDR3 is TGTGCCAGCAGCTCCCACCGACTAGCGGGAGGGTTCATTGAGCAGTTCTTC. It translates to CASSSHRLAGGFIEQFF.

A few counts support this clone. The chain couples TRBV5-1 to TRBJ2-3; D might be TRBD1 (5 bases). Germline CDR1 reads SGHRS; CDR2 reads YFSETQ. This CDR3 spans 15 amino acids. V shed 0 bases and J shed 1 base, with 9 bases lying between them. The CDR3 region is CASSLDGAGTDTQYF. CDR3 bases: TGCGCCAGCAGCTTGGATGGGGCCGGCACAGATACGCAGTATTTT.